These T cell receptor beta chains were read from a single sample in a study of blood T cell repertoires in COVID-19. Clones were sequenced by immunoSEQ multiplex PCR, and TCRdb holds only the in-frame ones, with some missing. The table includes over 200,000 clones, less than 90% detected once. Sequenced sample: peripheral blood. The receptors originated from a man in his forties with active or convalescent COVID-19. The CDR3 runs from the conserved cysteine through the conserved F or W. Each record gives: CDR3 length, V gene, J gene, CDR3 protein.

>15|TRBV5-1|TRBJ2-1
CASSLPGQGATGQFF
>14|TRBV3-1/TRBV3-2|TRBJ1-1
CASSQAGMGTEAFF
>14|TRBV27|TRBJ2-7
CASSLGYRTVEQYF
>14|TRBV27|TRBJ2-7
CASSLSGQTYEQYF
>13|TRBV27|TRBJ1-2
CASSLDSNYGYTF
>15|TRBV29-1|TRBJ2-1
CSASGPGTSYNEQFF
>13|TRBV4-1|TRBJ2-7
CASSQAGSYEQYF
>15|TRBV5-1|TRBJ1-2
CASSLADTGTDGYTF
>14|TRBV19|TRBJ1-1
CASSLTGRVTEAFF
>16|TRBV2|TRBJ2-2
CASSEDRDHYTGELFF
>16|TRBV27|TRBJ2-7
CASSFDREARTYEQYF
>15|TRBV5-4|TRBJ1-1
CASSLSGNPHTEAFF
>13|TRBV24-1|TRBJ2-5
CAISQGPRETQYF
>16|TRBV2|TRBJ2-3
CASSERTAGREDTQYF
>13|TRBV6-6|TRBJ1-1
CASSLRQGPEAFF
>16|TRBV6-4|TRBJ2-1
CASSGLAGVGGNEQFF
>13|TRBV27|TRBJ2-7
CASSPTWDFGQYF
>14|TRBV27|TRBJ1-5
CASGLYGGYQPQHF
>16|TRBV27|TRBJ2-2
CASSLRAGVVTGELFF
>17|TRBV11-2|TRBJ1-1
CASSLDALLGVSPEAFF
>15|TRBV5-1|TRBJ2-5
CASSPRPGGQETQYF
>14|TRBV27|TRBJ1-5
CASSDRLSNQPQHF
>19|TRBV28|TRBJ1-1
CASSLPPPRALFVGTEAFF
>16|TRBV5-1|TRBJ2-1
CASSPLASPGINEQFF